Listed below are T cell receptor beta chains from one sample, sequenced in a study of vaccination and CD4 T cells after COVID-19. In TCRdb, the PCR reads were re-called with MiXCR into one record per CDR3 protein. The table includes 15,000 to 20,000 distinct CDR3 sequences, 45% to 50% detected once. For these TCRs, the target antigens are not known. Sequencing input: CD4+ T cells from blood, cultured in vitro. These TCRs come from a human donor who had recovered from COVID-19. Both conserved end residues are part of each CDR3. A D gene is named only where the DNA matches it firmly. Only some rows state a clone size, as once, few, many or a class for expanded clones.

D | J | V | size | DNA | CDR3
NA | TRBJ1-6 | TRBV10-3 | NA | TGTGCCATCAGTGTTTCTTCGACGGTGGGTTCACCCCTCCACTTT | CAISVSSTVGSPLHF
TRBD1 | TRBJ1-1 | TRBV6-1 | NA | TGTGCCAGCAGTGAAGCGCTTCCGGGACAGTATCGTACGGGCACTGAAGCTTTCTTT | CASSEALPGQYRTGTEAFF
NA | TRBJ1-2 | TRBV2 | NA | TGTGCCAGCAGTGAAGGTACAGGGAGGCATGGCTACACCTTC | CASSEGTGRHGYTF
TRBD2 | TRBJ2-7 | TRBV7-2 | few | TGTGCCAGCAGCGTGACTAGCGGGGTACCGCTCGAGCAGTACTTC | CASSVTSGVPLEQYF
NA | TRBJ1-2 | TRBV19 | NA | TGTGCCAGTAGTATTCTCTCTGGAGGAGGCTACACCTTC | CASSILSGGGYTF
TRBD1 | TRBJ1-5 | TRBV19 | NA | TGTGCCAGTAGTAGGGGGACAGGAGCTTATAGCAATCAGCCCCAGCATTTT | CASSRGTGAYSNQPQHF
TRBD1 | TRBJ1-5 | TRBV19 | NA | TGTGCCAGTAGGACAGGGACCTATAGCAATCAGCCCCAGCATTTT | CASRTGTYSNQPQHF
NA | TRBJ1-3 | TRBV28 | NA | TGTGCCAGCAGTCTACCGACGACAGCCTCTGGAAACACCATATATTTT | CASSLPTTASGNTIYF
NA | TRBJ1-1 | TRBV20-1 | once | TGCAGTGCGCGGACAGATAGGAACACTGAAGCTTTCTTT | CSARTDRNTEAFF
NA | TRBJ1-2 | TRBV6-2/TRBV6-3 | few | TGTGCCATCAACGGAACAGATGGCTACACCTTC | CAINGTDGYTF
TRBD2 | TRBJ2-4 | TRBV7-3 | NA | TGTGCCAGCAGCTTGGACGGGAGGAGTGTTGGGAACATTCAGTACTTC | CASSLDGRSVGNIQYF
NA | TRBJ1-2 | TRBV7-9 | few | TGTGCCAGCAGCTTAGCAGGACGCCCCGATGGCTACACCTTC | CASSLAGRPDGYTF
NA | TRBJ2-5 | TRBV23-1 | NA | TGCGCCATCCCCCCGGACGGTAACCAAGAGACCCAGTACTTC | CAIPPDGNQETQYF
TRBD1 | TRBJ2-2 | TRBV19 | few | TGTGCCAGTAGTCCTCGGACCCGGACAGGGGGCTCCGGGGAGCTGTTTTTT | CASSPRTRTGGSGELFF
NA | TRBJ1-2 | TRBV19 | NA | TGTGCCAGTAGTACACCAGGGGCGTCTAACTATGGCTACACCTTC | CASSTPGASNYGYTF
NA | TRBJ2-3 | TRBV20-1 | few | TGCAGTGCTAGAGATGTAGATACGCAGTATTTT | CSARDVDTQYF
TRBD1 | TRBJ1-1 | TRBV6-1 | NA | TGTGCCAGCAGTCGTTCGGACAGGGCCACTGAAGCTTTCTTT | CASSRSDRATEAFF
NA | TRBJ2-7 | TRBV11-2 | NA | TGTGCCAGCAGCCCTTCAGATTGGGGTGAGCAGTACTTC | CASSPSDWGEQYF
NA | TRBJ1-4 | TRBV7-2 | few | TGTGCCAGCAGCCCAACAGCGCCAACTAATGAAAAACTGTTTTTT | CASSPTAPTNEKLFF
NA | TRBJ1-1 | TRBV7-2 | few | TGTGCCAGCAGCCCTCAGACGGGGCAGTTGAACACTGAAGCTTTCTTT | CASSPQTGQLNTEAFF
TRBD1 | TRBJ1-1 | TRBV20-1 | few | TGCAGTGCTACCCGATTTGCCCCGGGACAGGGAGGTGCCACTGAAGCTTTCTTT | CSATRFAPGQGGATEAFF
NA | TRBJ2-1 | TRBV6-1 | NA | TGTGCCAGCTCAACCAGAGGGGGGCTGATGCAGTTCTTC | CASSTRGGLMQFF
NA | TRBJ2-3 | TRBV19 | few | TGTGCCAGTAGTTTGTCAGATACGCAGTATTTT | CASSLSDTQYF
TRBD1 | TRBJ1-2 | TRBV6-2/TRBV6-3 | NA | TGTGCCAGCAGTCTGGACAGGGGGCTCCGCGGCTACACCTTC | CASSLDRGLRGYTF
NA | TRBJ1-6 | TRBV4-2 | NA | TGTGCCAGCAGCCAAGAGACACTGAATTCACCCCTCCACTTT | CASSQETLNSPLHF
NA | TRBJ1-5 | TRBV28 | NA | TGTGCCAGCAGTTTGGCAGGGGCCACCAATCAGCCCCAGCATTTT | CASSLAGATNQPQHF
NA | TRBJ1-4 | TRBV7-3 | NA | TGTGCCAGCAGCCTGGGGGTAGGGGAAAAACTGTTTTTT | CASSLGVGEKLFF
NA | TRBJ2-4 | TRBV6-2/TRBV6-3 | few | TGTGCCAGCAGTTACTCGAAAGGAACGGGAAACATTCAGTACTTC | CASSYSKGTGNIQYF